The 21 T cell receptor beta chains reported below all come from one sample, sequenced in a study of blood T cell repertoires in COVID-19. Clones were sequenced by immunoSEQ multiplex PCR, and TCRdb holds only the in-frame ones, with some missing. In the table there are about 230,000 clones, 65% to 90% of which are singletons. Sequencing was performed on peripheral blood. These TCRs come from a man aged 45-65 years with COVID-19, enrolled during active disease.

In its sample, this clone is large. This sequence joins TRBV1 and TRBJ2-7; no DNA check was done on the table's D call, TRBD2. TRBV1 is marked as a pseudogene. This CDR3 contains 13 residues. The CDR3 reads CTSSQDREDEQYF. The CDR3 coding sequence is TGCACCAGCAGCCAAGATCGGGAAGACGAGCAGTACTTC.

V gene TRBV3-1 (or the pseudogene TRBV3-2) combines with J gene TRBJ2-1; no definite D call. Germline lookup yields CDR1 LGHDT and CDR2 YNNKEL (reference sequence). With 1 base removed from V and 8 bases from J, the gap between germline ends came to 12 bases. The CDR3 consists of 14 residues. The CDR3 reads CASSQVLQSDEQFF. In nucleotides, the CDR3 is TGTGCCAGCAGCCAAGTGTTACAGTCCGATGAGCAGTTCTTC.

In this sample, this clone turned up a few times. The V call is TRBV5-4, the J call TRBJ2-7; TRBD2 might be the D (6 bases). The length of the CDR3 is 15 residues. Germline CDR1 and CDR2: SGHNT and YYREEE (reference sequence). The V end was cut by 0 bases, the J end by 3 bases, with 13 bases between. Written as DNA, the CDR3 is TGTGCCAGCAGCTTGGGGAGGGGTTTAGGCTACGAGCAGTACTTC. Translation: CASSLGRGLGYEQYF.

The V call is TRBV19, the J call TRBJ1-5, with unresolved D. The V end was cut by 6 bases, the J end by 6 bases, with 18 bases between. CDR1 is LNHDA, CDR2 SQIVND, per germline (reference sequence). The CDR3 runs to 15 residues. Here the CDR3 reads CASRPLPARGQPQHF. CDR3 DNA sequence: TGTGCCAGTAGACCCCTGCCAGCCCGGGGTCAGCCCCAGCATTTT.

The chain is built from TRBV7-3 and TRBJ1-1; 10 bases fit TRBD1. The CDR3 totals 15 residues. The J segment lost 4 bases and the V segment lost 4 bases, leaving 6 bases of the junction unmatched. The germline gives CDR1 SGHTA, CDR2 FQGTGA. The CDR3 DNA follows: TGTGCCAGCAGCTCCCGACGGACAGGGGGCACTGAAGCTTTCTTT. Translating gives CASSSRRTGGTEAFF.

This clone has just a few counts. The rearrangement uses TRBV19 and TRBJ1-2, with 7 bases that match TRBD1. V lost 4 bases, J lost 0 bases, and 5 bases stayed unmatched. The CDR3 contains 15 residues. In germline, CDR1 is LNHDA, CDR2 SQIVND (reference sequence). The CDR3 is CASSRGQFANYGYTF. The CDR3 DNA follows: TGTGCCAGTAGTAGGGGACAGTTCGCTAACTATGGCTACACCTTC. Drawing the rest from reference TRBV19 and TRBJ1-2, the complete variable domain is DGGITQSPKYLFRKEGQNVTLSCEQNLNHDAMYWYRQDPGQGLRLIYYSQIVNDFQKGDIAEGYSVSREKKESFPLTVTSAQKNPTAFYLCASSRGQFANYGYTFGSGTRLTVV.

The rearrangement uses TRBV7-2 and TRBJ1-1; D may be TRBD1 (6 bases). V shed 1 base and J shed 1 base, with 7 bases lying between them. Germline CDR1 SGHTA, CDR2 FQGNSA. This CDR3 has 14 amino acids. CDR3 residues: CASSLVQGNTEAFF. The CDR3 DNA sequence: TGTGCCAGCAGCTTAGTACAGGGGAACACTGAAGCTTTCTTT.

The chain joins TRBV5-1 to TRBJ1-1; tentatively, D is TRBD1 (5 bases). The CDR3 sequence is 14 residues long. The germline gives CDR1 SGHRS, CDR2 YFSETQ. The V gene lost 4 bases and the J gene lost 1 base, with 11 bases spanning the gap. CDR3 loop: CASSGSGGNTEAFF. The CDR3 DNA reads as TGCGCCAGCAGCGGATCCGGGGGGAACACTGAAGCTTTCTTT.

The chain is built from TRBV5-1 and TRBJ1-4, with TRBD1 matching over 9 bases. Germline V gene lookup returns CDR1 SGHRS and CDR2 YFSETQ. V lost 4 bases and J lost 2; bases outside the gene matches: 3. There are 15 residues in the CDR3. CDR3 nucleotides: TGCGCCAGCAGCCCACAGGGGGCCACTAATGAAAAACTGTTTTTT. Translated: CASSPQGATNEKLFF.

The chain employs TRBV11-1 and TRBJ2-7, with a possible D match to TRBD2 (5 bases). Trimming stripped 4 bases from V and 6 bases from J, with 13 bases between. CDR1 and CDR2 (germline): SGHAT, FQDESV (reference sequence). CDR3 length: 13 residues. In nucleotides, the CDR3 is TGTGCCAGCAGCTACCAGAGGGCCGGCGAGCAGTACTTC. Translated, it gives CASSYQRAGEQYF. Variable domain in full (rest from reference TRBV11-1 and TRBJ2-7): EAEVAQSPRYKITEKSQAVAFWCDPISGHATLYWYRQILGQGPELLVQFQDESVVDDSQLPKDRFSAERLKGVDSTLKIQPAELGDSAMYLCASSYQRAGEQYFGPGTRLTVT.

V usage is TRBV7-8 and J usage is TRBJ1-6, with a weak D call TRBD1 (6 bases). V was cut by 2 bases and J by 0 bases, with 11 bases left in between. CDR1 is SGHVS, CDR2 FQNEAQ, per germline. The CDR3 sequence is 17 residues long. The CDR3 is CASSLQGRGSYNSPLHF. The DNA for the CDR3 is TGTGCCAGCAGCTTACAGGGGCGAGGCTCCTATAATTCACCCCTCCACTTT. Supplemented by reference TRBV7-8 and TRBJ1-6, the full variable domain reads GAGVSQSPRYKVAKRGQDVALRCDPISGHVSLFWYQQALGQGPEFLTYFQNEAQLDKSGLPSDRFFAERPEGSVSTLKIQRTQQEDSAVYLCASSLQGRGSYNSPLHFGNGTRLTVT.

This CDR3 is CASSPGRGWETQYF. CDR3 in DNA: TGCGCCAGCAGCCCTGGCAGGGGTTGGGAGACCCAGTACTTC. The rearrangement uses TRBV5-1 and TRBJ2-5, with D possibly being TRBD1 (6 bases). This CDR3 region has 14 residues. Germline CDR1 reads SGHRS; CDR2 reads YFSETQ. V lost 4 bases to trimming and J lost 5 bases, with 15 bases between them.

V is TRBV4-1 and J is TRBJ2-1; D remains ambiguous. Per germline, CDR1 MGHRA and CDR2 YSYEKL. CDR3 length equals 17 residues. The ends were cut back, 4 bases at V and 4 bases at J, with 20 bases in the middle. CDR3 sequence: CASSPLIGRKNYNEQFF. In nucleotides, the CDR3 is TGCGCCAGCAGCCCCCTAATCGGCAGGAAAAATTACAATGAGCAGTTCTTC.

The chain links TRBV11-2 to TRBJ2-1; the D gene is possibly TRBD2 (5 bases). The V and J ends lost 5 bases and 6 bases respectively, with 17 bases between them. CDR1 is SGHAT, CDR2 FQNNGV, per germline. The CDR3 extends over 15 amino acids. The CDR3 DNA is TGTGCCAGCAGCACATCAACTAGTCGGGGCAATGAGCAGTTCTTC. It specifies CASSTSTSRGNEQFF.

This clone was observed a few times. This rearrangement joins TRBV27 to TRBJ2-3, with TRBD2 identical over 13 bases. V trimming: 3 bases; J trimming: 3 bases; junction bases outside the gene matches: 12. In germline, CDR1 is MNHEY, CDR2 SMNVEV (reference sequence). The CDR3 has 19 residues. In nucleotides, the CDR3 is TGTGCCAGCAGTTTCCTCGGACTAGCGGGAGTTGTTAGTACAGATACGCAGTATTTT. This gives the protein CASSFLGLAGVVSTDTQYF.

The CDR3 coding sequence is TGCGCCAGCAGGACAGGGAGCCCTCAGAACACTGAAGCTTTCTTT. It specifies CASRTGSPQNTEAFF. J is TRBJ1-1 and V is TRBV5-1; 7 bases line up with TRBD1. V shed 5 bases, J shed 1 base, and the junction held 8 bases outside the gene matches. Germline assignment: CDR1 SGHRS and CDR2 YFSETQ. This CDR3 region has 15 residues.

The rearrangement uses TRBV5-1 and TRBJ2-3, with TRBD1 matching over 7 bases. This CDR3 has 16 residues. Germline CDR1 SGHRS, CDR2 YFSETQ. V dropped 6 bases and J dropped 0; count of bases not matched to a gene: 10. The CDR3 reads CASTQNDRDSTDTQYF. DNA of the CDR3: TGCGCCAGCACACAAAATGACAGGGACAGCACAGATACGCAGTATTTT.

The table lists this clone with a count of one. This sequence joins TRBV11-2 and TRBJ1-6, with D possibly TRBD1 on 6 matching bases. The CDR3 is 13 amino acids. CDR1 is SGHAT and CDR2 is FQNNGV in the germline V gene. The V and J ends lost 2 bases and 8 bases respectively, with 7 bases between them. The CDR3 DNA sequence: TGTGCCAGCAGCTTAAGGACAGATTCACCCCTCCACTTT. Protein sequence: CASSLRTDSPLHF.

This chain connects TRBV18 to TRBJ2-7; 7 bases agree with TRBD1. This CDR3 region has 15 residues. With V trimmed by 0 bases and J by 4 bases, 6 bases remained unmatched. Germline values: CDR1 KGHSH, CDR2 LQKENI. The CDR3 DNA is TGTGCCAGCTCACCACCCTCGGGACAGCAGTACGAGCAGTACTTC. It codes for CASSPPSGQQYEQYF.

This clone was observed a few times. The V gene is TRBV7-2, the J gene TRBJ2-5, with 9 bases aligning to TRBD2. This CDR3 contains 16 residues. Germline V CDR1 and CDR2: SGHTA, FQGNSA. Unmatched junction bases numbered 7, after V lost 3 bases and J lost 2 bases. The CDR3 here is CASSFGNSGGQETQYF. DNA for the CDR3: TGTGCCAGCAGCTTTGGAAATAGCGGGGGACAAGAGACCCAGTACTTC.

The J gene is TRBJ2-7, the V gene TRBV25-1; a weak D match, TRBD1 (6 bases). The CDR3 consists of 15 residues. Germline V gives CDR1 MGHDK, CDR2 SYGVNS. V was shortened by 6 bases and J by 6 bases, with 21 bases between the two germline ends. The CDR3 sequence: CASRPNTGWPLEQYF. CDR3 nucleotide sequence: TGTGCCAGCAGACCGAATACAGGGTGGCCCCTCGAGCAGTACTTC.